The source of this TCR beta chain is a study of CD8+CD57+ T cells in acquired aplastic anemia. Looking at the study overall: The mean DNA yield obtained from sorted CD4+ and CD8+ cells came to approximately 3 ug.

By flow cytometry, patients selected for sequencing had shown an expansion of CD8+CD57+ cells. All patients were therapy-naive when blood was sampled. General study results and limits: Common to patients and controls were roughly 30 CD8+ CDR3 sequences. For CD8+ Simpson's diversity, patients and controls showed no significant difference.

This clonotype was observed at least ten times. What it recognizes is unknown. Genomic DNA, the template, was used for profiling of the TCR beta VDJ and CDR3. TCRdb independently ran MiXCR on the reads; one entry per CDR3 protein. The sample shows 120,000 or so distinct CDR3 sequences, over 55% of them seen only once. The TCR comes from a human donor with aplastic anemia. Source material: sorted CD4+, CD8+, or CD8+CD57+ T cells (not recorded which) from PBMCs.

CDR3 sequence: CASRENDGYDGDTQYF. CDR3 in DNA: TGTGCCAGCAGGGAGAACGACGGTTATGATGGAGATACGCAGTATTTT. This chain connects TRBV12-3 or TRBV12-4 to TRBJ2-3; D not resolved. Deletions cut 6 bases from V and 5 bases from J, with 21 bases between. The CDR3 length is 16 residues.